This entry lists 15 T cell receptor beta chains sequenced from one sample in a study of T cell changes during pregnancy in multiple sclerosis. Sequencing was performed with immunoSEQ multiplex PCR; in TCRdb, only in-frame clones are kept and a portion is missing. The table records tens of thousands of clones, approximately 94% of them present only once. This material consisted of CD8+ T cells from peripheral blood mononuclear cells, taken after pregnancy. These receptors were taken from a female donor with multiple sclerosis, enrolled in a pregnancy study.

The rearrangement uses TRBV4-3 and TRBJ1-2; D unclear. Trimming removed 0 bases from V and 4 bases from J, with 15 bases in between. Germline CDR1 reads LGHNA; CDR2 reads YSLEER. The CDR3 is 16 amino acids. CDR3 nucleotide sequence: TGCGCCAGCAGCCAAGAAATCGGGGAATCGGGCTATGGCTACACCTTC. The encoded protein is CASSQEIGESGYGYTF.

The chain recombines TRBV7-9 with TRBJ2-5; D unresolved. The germline gives CDR1 SEHNR, CDR2 FQNEAQ (reference sequence). Trimming pared 5 bases from V and 0 bases from J, leaving 19 bases between. The length of the CDR3 is 17 residues. The CDR3 sequence: CASSPHREAQHQETQYF. As DNA, the CDR3 is TGTGCCAGCAGCCCTCACCGAGAAGCGCAGCACCAAGAGACCCAGTACTTC. Variable domain in full (rest from reference TRBV7-9 and TRBJ2-5): DTGVSQNPRHKITKRGQNVTFRCDPISEHNRLYWYRQTLGQGPEFLTYFQNEAQLEKSRLLSDRFSAERPKGSFSTLEIQRTEQGDSAMYLCASSPHREAQHQETQYFGPGTRLLVL.

This clone was seen just once. The chain joins TRBV5-6 to TRBJ1-5; perhaps TRBD1 as D (6 bases). CDR1 and CDR2 from the germline V gene are SGHDT and YYEEEE. The length of the CDR3 is 16 residues. Trimming took 4 bases from V and 6 from J, leaving 20 bases between them. Here the CDR3 reads CASSKLTGSPIQPQHF. The CDR3, as DNA: TGTGCCAGCAGCAAGTTAACAGGGTCCCCAATTCAGCCCCAGCATTTT.

This clone has just one count. The chain couples TRBV9 to TRBJ2-5, with TRBD2 matching over 8 bases. The V and J ends lost 0 bases and 1 base, in that order; junction bases with no gene match: 2. This CDR3 has 15 amino acids. Germline V gene sequence: CDR1 SGDLS, CDR2 YYNGEE. The CDR3 DNA sequence: TGTGCCAGCAGCGTAGACGGGAGGGCCCAAGAGACCCAGTACTTC. Protein product: CASSVDGRAQETQYF.

The chain recombines TRBV28 with TRBJ2-7, with 13 nucleotides matching TRBD2. V was clipped by 2 bases and J by 6 bases; unmatched bases: 7. The V gene's germline CDR1 is MDHEN and CDR2 SYDVKM. The CDR3 is 16 amino acids. The CDR3 loop is CASSLSTSGRDAEQYF. The CDR3 nucleotides read TGTGCCAGCAGTTTAAGCACTAGCGGGAGGGACGCCGAGCAGTACTTC. Full variable domain (remainder filled in from reference TRBV28 and TRBJ2-7): DVKVTQSSRYLVKRTGEKVFLECVQDMDHENMFWYRQDPGLGLRLIYFSYDVKMKEKGDIPEGYSVSREKKERFSLILESASTNQTSMYLCASSLSTSGRDAEQYFGPGTRLTVT.

This clone was observed a handful of times. The chain recombines TRBV6-1 with TRBJ1-5, with TRBD1 identical over 7 bases. The V segment lost 7 bases and the J segment 2 bases; nucleotides outside the gene matches: 5. CDR1 is MNHNS, CDR2 SASEGT, per germline. This CDR3 spans 14 amino acids. The CDR3 sequence is CASTQDRRNQPQHF. The CDR3 nucleotides are TGTGCCAGCACCCAGGACAGGCGCAATCAGCCCCAGCATTTT.

The chain is built from TRBV15 and TRBJ2-7; weak D call: TRBD1 (6 bases). The germline gives CDR1 LNHNV, CDR2 YYDKDF (reference sequence). The length of the CDR3 is 15 residues. Trimming pared 5 bases from V and 7 bases from J, leaving 21 bases between. CDR3 DNA: TGTGCCACCAGCCCAGGGACAATAACTTACGAAGAGCAGTACTTC. Translating gives CATSPGTITYEEQYF.

The chain's CDR3 is CASTGGASGSYNEQFF. The CDR3 region has the DNA TGCGCCAGCACTGGGGGGGCTAGCGGGAGCTACAATGAGCAGTTCTTC. The rearrangement uses TRBV5-1 and TRBJ2-1, with TRBD2 matching over 10 bases. The junction had 9 bases not matched to a gene; V was cut back by 6 bases and J by 3 bases. Germline values: CDR1 SGHRS, CDR2 YFSETQ. The CDR3 is 16 amino acids.

The chain employs TRBV6-5 and TRBJ1-2; maybe TRBD1 (5 bases). Per the germline V gene, CDR1 is MNHEY and CDR2 is SVGAGI. The CDR3 sequence is 13 residues long. The V end was cut by 4 bases, the J end by 3 bases, with 9 bases between. The CDR3 nucleotides are TGTGCCAGCAGTTCCGGACAACACTATGGCTACACCTTC. As protein: CASSSGQHYGYTF.

Only one count was recorded for this clone. The CDR3 region is CASSVRFQETQYF. In DNA form, the CDR3 reads TGTGCCAGCAGTGTGCGTTTCCAAGAGACCCAGTACTTC. The genes are TRBV27 and TRBJ2-5, with unresolved D. Germline V gives CDR1 MNHEY, CDR2 SMNVEV (reference sequence). V lost 5 bases, J lost 1 base, and 8 bases lay in between. The CDR3 is 13 residues long.

The chain recombines TRBV28 with TRBJ2-5; 7 bases are a match to TRBD2. Germline assignment: CDR1 MDHEN and CDR2 SYDVKM. The J segment lost 2 bases and the V segment lost 6 bases, leaving 15 bases of the junction unmatched. The CDR3 spans 17 residues. CDR3 DNA: TGTGCCAGCAGCATCCTTCCCCAAGCGGGACGTCAAGAGACCCAGTACTTC. Translated, it gives CASSILPQAGRQETQYF. The variable domain in full, with the rest retrieved from reference TRBV28 and TRBJ2-5, is DVKVTQSSRYLVKRTGEKVFLECVQDMDHENMFWYRQDPGLGLRLIYFSYDVKMKEKGDIPEGYSVSREKKERFSLILESASTNQTSMYLCASSILPQAGRQETQYFGPGTRLLVL.

V gene TRBV4-1 combines with J gene TRBJ2-7; 8 bases fit TRBD2. The germline gives CDR1 MGHRA, CDR2 YSYEKL. The CDR3 length is 15 residues. Trimming took 4 bases from V and 7 from J; bases not matched to a gene: 12. In DNA form, the CDR3 reads TGCGCCAGCAGCCTCCTGGCGGGAGGATGGGCTGAGCAGTACTTC. Its translation is CASSLLAGGWAEQYF.

The chain links TRBV9 to TRBJ2-3, with 7 nucleotides matching TRBD2. V shed 4 bases and J 4 bases; nucleotides not matched to a gene: 9. The CDR3 has 15 residues. Germline lookup yields CDR1 SGDLS and CDR2 YYNGEE. The CDR3 nucleotides read TGTGCCAGCAGCTCTGTCGGGAGGCCCGCAGATACGCAGTATTTT. Its protein product is CASSSVGRPADTQYF.

The V gene is TRBV12-2, the J gene TRBJ2-1; the table's D call, TRBD2, was not checked against the DNA. TRBV12-2 is shown as a pseudogene. The CDR3 is 15 residues long. The CDR3 DNA follows: TGTGCAAGTCGCTCACCAGCGGGATGGGGCAATGAGCAGTTCTTC. It is translated as CASRSPAGWGNEQFF.

This sequence joins TRBV27 and TRBJ2-1, with 7 bases fitting TRBD1. From germline, CDR1 is MNHEY and CDR2 SMNVEV (reference sequence). The V gene end was trimmed by 4 bases and the J gene end by 7 bases; junction bases not matched to a gene: 4. The CDR3 totals 13 residues. CDR3 DNA sequence: TGTGCCAGCAGTTGGACAGGAGGTAATGAGCAGTTCTTC. Protein sequence: CASSWTGGNEQFF.